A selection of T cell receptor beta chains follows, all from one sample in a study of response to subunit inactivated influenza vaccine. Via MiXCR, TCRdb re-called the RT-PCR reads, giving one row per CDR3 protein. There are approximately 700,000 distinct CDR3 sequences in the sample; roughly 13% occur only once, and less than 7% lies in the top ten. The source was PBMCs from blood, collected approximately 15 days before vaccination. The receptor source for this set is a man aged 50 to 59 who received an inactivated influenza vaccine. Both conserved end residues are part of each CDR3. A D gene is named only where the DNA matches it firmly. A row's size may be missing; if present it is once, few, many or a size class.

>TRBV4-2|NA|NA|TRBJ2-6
CASSPLLGGANVLTF
TGTGCCAGCAGCCCCCTCCTGGGGGGGGCCAACGTCCTGACTTTC
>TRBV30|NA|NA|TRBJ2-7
CALAKAALSYEQYF
TGTGCCCTGGCCAAGGCGGCCTTAAGCTACGAGCAGTACTTC
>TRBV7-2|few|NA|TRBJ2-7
CASSHGDRPYEQYF
TGTGCCAGCAGCCATGGGGACCGGCCCTACGAGCAGTACTTC
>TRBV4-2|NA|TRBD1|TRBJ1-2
CASSQVVTGTGDGGYTF
TGTGCCAGCAGCCAGGTAGTAACCGGGACAGGGGACGGGGGCTACACCTTC
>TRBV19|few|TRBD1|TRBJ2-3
CASSSGPGQGLADTQYF
TGTGCCAGTAGTTCGGGACCGGGACAGGGGTTGGCAGATACGCAGTATTTT
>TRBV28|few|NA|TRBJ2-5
CASSRRTGVTQYF
TGTGCCAGCAGCCGACGGACCGGAGTGACCCAGTACTTC
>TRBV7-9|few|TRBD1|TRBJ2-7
CASSTHPGQGVSYEQYF
TGTGCCAGCAGCACCCACCCTGGACAGGGGGTCTCCTACGAGCAGTACTTC
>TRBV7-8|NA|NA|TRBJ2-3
CASSYRVRRGALSTDTQYF
TGTGCCAGCAGCTACCGGGTTCGAAGGGGGGCGCTTAGCACAGATACGCAGTATTTT
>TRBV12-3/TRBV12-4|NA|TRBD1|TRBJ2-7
CASTDRVLYEQYF
TGTGCCAGCACCGACAGGGTTCTCTACGAGCAGTACTTC
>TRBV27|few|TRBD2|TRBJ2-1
CASSPRLAGGASSYNEQFF
TGTGCCAGCAGTCCGCGACTAGCGGGAGGGGCCAGCTCCTACAATGAGCAGTTCTTC